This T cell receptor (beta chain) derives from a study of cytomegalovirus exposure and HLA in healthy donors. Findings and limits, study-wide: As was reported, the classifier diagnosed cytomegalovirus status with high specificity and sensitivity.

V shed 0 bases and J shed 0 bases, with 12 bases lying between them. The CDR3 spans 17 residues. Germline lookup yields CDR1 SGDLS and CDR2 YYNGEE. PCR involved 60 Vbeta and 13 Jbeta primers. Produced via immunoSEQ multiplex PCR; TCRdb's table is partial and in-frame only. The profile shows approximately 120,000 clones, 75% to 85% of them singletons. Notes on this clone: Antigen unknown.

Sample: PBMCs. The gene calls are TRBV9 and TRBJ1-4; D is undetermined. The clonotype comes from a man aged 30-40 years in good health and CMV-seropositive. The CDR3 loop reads CASSVGAGIATNEKLFF. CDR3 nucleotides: TGTGCCAGCAGCGTAGGGGCAGGAATAGCAACTAATGAAAAACTGTTTTTT.